This T cell receptor (beta chain) was identified during a study of blood T cell repertoires in COVID-19. Looking at the study overall: PBMCs, B-cell-depleted T cells, or T cells provided the cDNA or gDNA that made up the material.

Per the study methods: How many nucleated cells were present was estimated from reference gene primer amplification. This table comes from immunoSEQ multiplex PCR, and its TCRdb copy is limited to in-frame clones, with some not included. V and J calls and clone size are as listed in that table; D and trimming were resolved from the DNA. This sample has some 160,000 clones, with 84% found just once. This CDR3 has 16 amino acids. This receptor was taken from a woman older than 75 with COVID-19, enrolled during active disease. The material sequenced was peripheral blood. V usage is TRBV21-1 and J usage is TRBJ2-3; the DNA was not compared with TRBD2, the D call given in the table. TRBV21-1 is annotated as a pseudogene. This CDR3 reads CASSWFGGRWRDTQYF. For the CDR3, the DNA is TGTGCCAGCAGCTGGTTCGGCGGGAGATGGAGAGATACGCAGTATTTT.